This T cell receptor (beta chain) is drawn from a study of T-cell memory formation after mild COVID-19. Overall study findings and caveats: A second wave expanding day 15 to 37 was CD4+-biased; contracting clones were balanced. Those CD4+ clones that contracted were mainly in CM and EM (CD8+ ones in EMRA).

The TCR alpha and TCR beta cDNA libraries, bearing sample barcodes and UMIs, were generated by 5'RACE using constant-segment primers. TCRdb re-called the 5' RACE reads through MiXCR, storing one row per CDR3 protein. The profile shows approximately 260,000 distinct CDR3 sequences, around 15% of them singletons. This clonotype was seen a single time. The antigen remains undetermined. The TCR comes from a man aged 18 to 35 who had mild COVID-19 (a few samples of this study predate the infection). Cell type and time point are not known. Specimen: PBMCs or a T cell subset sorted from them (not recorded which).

CDR3 coding DNA: TGTGCCAGCAGCATCGGGACTAGCGGGGGATACAATGAGCAGTTCTTC. Its protein is CASSIGTSGGYNEQFF. The rearrangement links TRBV11-2 to TRBJ2-1; 14 positions agree with TRBD2. Losses at the gene ends were 5 bases for V and 4 bases for J; bases not matched to a gene: 4. CDR1 SGHAT and CDR2 FQNNGV come from the germline V gene. There are 16 residues in the CDR3.